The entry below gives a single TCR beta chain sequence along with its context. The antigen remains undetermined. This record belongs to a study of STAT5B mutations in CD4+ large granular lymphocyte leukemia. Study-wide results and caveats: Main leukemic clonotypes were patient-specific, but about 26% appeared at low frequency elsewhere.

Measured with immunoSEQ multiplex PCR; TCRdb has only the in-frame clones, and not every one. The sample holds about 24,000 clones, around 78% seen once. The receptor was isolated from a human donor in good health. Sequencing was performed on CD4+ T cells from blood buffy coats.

In nucleotides, the CDR3 is TGTGCCAGCAGGTGGAGTGACAGGGGTGGCTACACCTTC. This encodes CASRWSDRGGYTF. This chain links TRBV28 with TRBJ1-2; TRBD1 matches 8 bases. The trim removed 6 bases at V and 7 bases at J, leaving 7 bases unmatched. From germline, CDR1 is MDHEN and CDR2 SYDVKM. The CDR3 has 13 residues.